This TCR beta chain was captured by sequencing in a study of cytomegalovirus exposure and HLA in healthy donors. Study in general: Caucasian-associated ancestry cluster membership applied to under 85% of some 400 genotyped donors. Findings and caveats of the study: Among TCR sequences, most were rare, though some public TCRs appeared in many donors. Later on, an analysis tied 15,000 or so TCR beta sequences to HLA alleles at 0.05 false discovery rate. Analyses of presence and absence presupposed an approximately uniform sequencing depth across donors.

The length of the CDR3 is 14 residues. The PCR ran on 60 Vbeta and 13 Jbeta primers. TCRdb keeps only in-frame clones here, not all; method: immunoSEQ multiplex PCR. The sample has almost 200,000 clones; just over 75% are singletons. Of note for this clone: Antigen unknown.

The receptor comes from a man aged 25-45 years in good health and CMV-seronegative. This chain links TRBV21-1 with TRBJ1-1. TRBV21-1 is flagged as a pseudogene. The sequenced sample was PBMCs. CDR3 in amino acids: CASSKAGIQAEAFF. CDR3 DNA: TGTGCCAGCAGCAAAGCCGGGATTCAGGCCGAAGCTTTCTTT.